The 3 T cell receptor beta chains presented below share a single source sample, sequenced in a study of regulatory T cells in long-lasting Graves disease (dated by TCRdb to 2020 to 2022). The sample's time point label is to be understood as: newly diagnosed GD, antithyroid drugs for less than 3 months. For both TCR sequencing and RNA sequencing, RNA was extracted from PBMCs in TRIzol. The protocol used for the library was multiplex PCR. Sequencing was carried out with an Illumina HiSeq 4000. To build TCR beta libraries, CDR3 regions were amplified by Arm-PCR using iRepertoire HTBI primers. The public reads were reprocessed in TCRdb via fastp at Q25 and MiXCR, keeping in-frame beta chains. CDR3 protein duplicates are merged, each entry listing the most common genes and DNA. In this sample the table shows hundreds of thousands of distinct CDR3 sequences, around 15% of which occur a single time. The ten biggest clones cover 25% to 30% of the sample.

Another study also made use of these data, one on T cells in Graves' hyperthyroidism and ophthalmopathy.

The sample consisted of peripheral blood mononuclear cells (PBMCs), taken at new diagnosis, from a patient treated with antithyroid drugs. These receptors were obtained from a man aged 35 to 55 with Graves disease. Donor details come from another sample of the same person, matched by shared clones.

The chain uses TRBV6-1 and TRBJ1-1; 8 bases map to TRBD1. The CDR3 is made up of 15 amino acids. Germline V CDR1 and CDR2: MNHNS, SASEGT. The V gene end was trimmed by 4 bases and the J gene end by 0 bases; junction bases not matched to a gene: 4. In nucleotides, the CDR3 is TGTGCCAGCAGTGGAAGGACAGGGCTGAACACTGAAGCTTTCTTT. It encodes CASSGRTGLNTEAFF.

The gene calls are TRBV30 and TRBJ2-7; TRBD1 aligns across 7 bases. V gave up 3 bases and J gave up 0 bases; unmatched junction bases: 11. Germline CDR1 GTSNPN, CDR2 SVGIG (reference sequence). The CDR3 length is 16 residues. The CDR3 DNA sequence: TGTGCCTGGAGGCGACAGGGTCAACGGAGCTCCTACGAGCAGTACTTC. Encoded protein: CAWRRQGQRSSYEQYF.

This chain joins TRBV28 and TRBJ2-5; 10 bases are a match to TRBD2. The germline gives CDR1 MDHEN, CDR2 SYDVKM. V lost 5 bases and J lost 7; bases outside the gene matches: 19. CDR3 length equals 18 residues. This chain's CDR3 is CASSPGLADSDPSGTQYF. The CDR3 DNA sequence: TGTGCCAGCAGTCCTGGACTAGCGGATTCCGACCCGAGTGGGACCCAGTACTTC. The variable domain in full, completed from reference TRBV28 and TRBJ2-5, reads DVKVTQSSRYLVKRTGEKVFLECVQDMDHENMFWYRQDPGLGLRLIYFSYDVKMKEKGDIPEGYSVSREKKERFSLILESASTNQTSMYLCASSPGLADSDPSGTQYFGPGTRLLVL.